This T cell receptor (beta chain) was sequenced in a study of naive CD8 T cells in extremely preterm neonates. Findings and caveats of the study: Preterm CDR3s were shorter than older groups', with fewer N additions and less trimming.

On this clone itself: Its target is unknown.

Using immunoSEQ multiplex PCR, the repertoire was profiled, and TCRdb retains in-frame clones only, with some absent. The repertoire includes around 5,900 clones, 95% to 97% of them detected once, and 0.6% to 0.95% sits in the top ten. What was sequenced was naive CD8+ T cells from blood. The TCR was taken from a human donor in good health.

CDR3 DNA: TGTGCCAGCAGTTTTCTCCTGGGACAGGGATTCAATGAGCAGTTCTTC. This codes for CASSFLLGQGFNEQFF. This sequence joins TRBV27 and TRBJ2-1; 9 nucleotides line up with TRBD1. Trimming removed 3 bases from V and 6 bases from J; junction bases left unmatched: 9. The CDR3 covers 16 residues. The germline V gene encodes CDR1 MNHEY and CDR2 SMNVEV (reference sequence).